This T cell receptor (beta chain) was obtained from a study of OX40 agonist ivuxolimab in advanced cancers. Study-wide context: Patients received intravenous ivuxolimab every 2 weeks at 0.01 to 10 mg/kg. Patients with prior anti-PD-1, anti-PD-L1 or anti-CTLA-4 therapy were eligible; approximately 40% had some.

With regard to this clone: The antigen remains unidentified.

Study-level findings and limits: In general, CD8+ T cells held more expanded clones than CD4+ did, on average. There was clonal expansion of CD4+ and CD8+ blood T cells by week 6 at 0.1 to 3.0 mg/kg.

Here immunoSEQ multiplex PCR was the method, and the copy in TCRdb shows in-frame clones only, minus some. This sample has about 40,000 clones, with more than 70% found just once. This CDR3 region has 13 residues. The V end was cut by 1 base, the J end by 5 bases, with 10 bases between. CDR1 and CDR2 from the germline V gene are SGHRS and YFSETQ. This chain connects TRBV5-1 to TRBJ2-7; D is unclear. This clonotype was sampled from an adult with an advanced solid tumor such as melanoma, head and neck, liver or kidney cancer. The source was CD4+ or CD8+ T cells sorted from blood, collected in a trial of the OX40 agonist ivuxolimab. The CDR3 protein is CASSLLPAHEQYF. DNA for the CDR3: TGCGCCAGCAGCTTGCTTCCGGCCCACGAGCAGTACTTC.